Many counts were recorded for the clone carrying this TCR beta chain. The target antigen is unknown. This sample is drawn from a study of T cells in Graves' hyperthyroidism and ophthalmopathy. Newly diagnosed hyperthyroidism patients aged 18 to 65 years had disease lasting under 2 months. Broader study findings: Most expanded thyroid clonotypes above 0.001 also appeared in blood. Separating ophthalmopathy from stable hyperthyroidism was achieved by a 13 V-J model.

Amplification targeted TCR beta CDR3 regions from RNA transcripts. The HTBI set primed first-round TCR CDR3 RT-PCR. TCRdb called the multiplex PCR reads again in MiXCR, with one record for every CDR3 protein. Found here are roughly 160,000 distinct CDR3 sequences, 9.4% of them singletons; the top ten hold roughly a fifth. The sample taken for sequencing was blood. This sequence originates from a young woman with Graves' hyperthyroidism that later progressed to Graves' ophthalmopathy.

DNA of the CDR3: TGTGCCAGCGGGCCCGGGACTGACTCCTACGAGCAGTACTTC. Its protein is CASGPGTDSYEQYF. This chain connects TRBV28 to TRBJ2-7, with D perhaps matching TRBD2 (6 bases). V dropped 8 bases and J dropped 0 bases, with 14 bases sitting between them. CDR1 and CDR2 from the germline V gene are MDHEN and SYDVKM. There are 14 residues in the CDR3.